The 8 T cell receptor beta chains below were found in one sample sequenced in a study of OX40 agonist ivuxolimab in advanced cancers. The repertoire was sequenced with immunoSEQ multiplex PCR; TCRdb's copy has only in-frame clones and lacks some. The table shows 62,000 or so clones, with around four fifths occurring only once. The starting material was CD4+ or CD8+ T cells sorted from blood, obtained in a trial of the OX40 agonist ivuxolimab. These receptor sequences come from an adult with an advanced solid tumor such as melanoma, head and neck, liver or kidney cancer.

This chain joins TRBV11-1 and TRBJ2-7; D call uncertain. The CDR3 runs to 12 residues. V lost 4 bases, J lost 7 bases, and 11 bases lay in between. Germline values: CDR1 SGHAT, CDR2 FQDESV (reference sequence). CDR3 residues: CASSSLLVEQYF. The CDR3 nucleotides are TGTGCCAGCAGCTCCTTGCTTGTAGAGCAGTACTTC.

This clone occurred a few times. This rearrangement joins TRBV7-2 to TRBJ2-1; 14 bases fit TRBD2. V gave up 5 bases and J gave up 8 bases; unmatched junction bases: 8. This CDR3 has 16 amino acids. The V gene's germline CDR1 is SGHTA and CDR2 FQGNSA. This chain's CDR3 is CASSPRSTSGGDEQFF. Here the CDR3 DNA reads TGTGCCAGCAGCCCCCGGTCGACTAGCGGGGGGGATGAGCAGTTCTTC.

The rearrangement joins TRBV5-1 to TRBJ2-5; D remains unclear. The CDR3 contains 15 residues. The germline V and J ends were trimmed by 0 bases and 5 bases, with 14 bases remaining between them. CDR1 and CDR2 from the germline V gene are SGHRS and YFSETQ. CDR3 amino acids: CASSLGGAPGETQYF. For the CDR3, the DNA is TGCGCCAGCAGCTTGGGCGGCGCTCCTGGGGAGACCCAGTACTTC.

The chain links TRBV18 to TRBJ2-6, with 8 positions matching TRBD1. Losses at the gene ends were 3 bases for V and 3 bases for J; bases not matched to a gene: 7. This CDR3 has 17 amino acids. Germline V CDR1 and CDR2: KGHSH, LQKENI. CDR3 protein: CASSPWQGAGGANVLTF. In DNA form, the CDR3 reads TGTGCCAGCTCACCGTGGCAGGGGGCTGGTGGGGCCAACGTCCTGACTTTC.

The chain recombines TRBV5-5 with TRBJ2-7, with D uncertain. V gave up 4 bases and J gave up 0 bases, with 8 bases separating them. Germline CDR1 and CDR2: SGHKS and YYEKEE (reference sequence). CDR3 length: 13 residues. The DNA for the CDR3 is TGTGCCAGCAGCCTCCCAAACTCCTACGAGCAGTACTTC. It is translated as CASSLPNSYEQYF.

The chain employs TRBV7-3 and TRBJ2-1; TRBD2 matches 9 bases. The CDR3 is 15 amino acids. The germline CDR1 and CDR2 sequences are SGHTA and FQGTGA. V trimming: 5 bases; J trimming: 7 bases; junction bases outside the gene matches: 9. The CDR3 protein is CASSPASGAENEQFF. CDR3 nucleotides: TGTGCCAGCAGCCCCGCTAGCGGGGCCGAGAATGAGCAGTTCTTC.

In its sample, this clone was seen once. The CDR3 DNA reads as TGTGCCAGCAGCCAAGTTGGCGGGGGGGCGGCCAAAAACATTCAGTACTTC. Its translation is CASSQVGGGAAKNIQYF. The chain recombines TRBV4-2 with TRBJ2-4; 9 bases match TRBD2. V lost 1 base and J lost 1; bases outside the gene matches: 5. The CDR3 is 17 amino acids. The germline CDR1 and CDR2 sequences are LGHNA and YNFKEQ.

This clone has a single count. The rearrangement uses TRBV9 and TRBJ1-2; possibly TRBD1 for D (5 bases). V shed 3 bases and J shed 5 bases, with 14 bases lying between them. The CDR3 totals 14 residues. Germline V CDR1 and CDR2: SGDLS, YYNGEE. Written as DNA, the CDR3 is TGTGCCAGCAGCGAAGGGGCGAACCGGTATGGCTACACCTTC. Amino acid sequence: CASSEGANRYGYTF.